This T cell receptor beta chain comes out of a study of shared clonotypes between healthy human individuals. The genomic DNA of each subset was split evenly across several immunoSEQ plates. Sequenced by immunoSEQ multiplex PCR; TCRdb stores in-frame clones only, minus some. The table shows 2 million to 2.5 million clones, with roughly 95% occurring only once. Unmatched junction bases numbered 12, after V lost 3 bases and J lost 10 bases. Looked up from germline, CDR1 is GTSNPN and CDR2 is SVGIG (reference sequence). CDR3 length: 14 amino acids. V is TRBV30 and J is TRBJ1-1, with 9 bases lining up with TRBD1. Sequenced sample: naive CD4+ T cells sorted from blood. Subset defined: CD45RA+ positively selected. The source is a man aged 18 to 30 in good health. The CDR3 region has the DNA TGTGCCTGGAGGAACCTGGGACAGGGCACGGGAGCTTTCTTT. This codes for CAWRNLGQGTGAFF.